The 7 T cell receptor beta chains listed next were all sequenced from one sample in a study of OX40 agonist ivuxolimab in advanced cancers. Sequencing used immunoSEQ multiplex PCR; TCRdb keeps in-frame clones, though not all of them. This table holds some 100,000 clones, around 84% found once. The material sequenced was CD4+ or CD8+ T cells sorted from blood, taken in a trial of the OX40 agonist ivuxolimab. The receptor set was obtained from an adult with an advanced solid tumor such as melanoma, head and neck, liver or kidney cancer.

V is TRBV5-1 and J is TRBJ1-1; D is uncertain. CDR3 size: 13 residues. Germline V gives CDR1 SGHRS, CDR2 YFSETQ. V was shortened by 2 bases and J by 6 bases, with 11 bases between the two germline ends. The CDR3 bases are TGCGCCAGCAGCTTATCGAGGTCTGCTGAAGCTTTCTTT. Translated: CASSLSRSAEAFF.

This clone was observed a single time. The chain links TRBV7-8 to TRBJ1-5; unclear D gene. Germline V CDR1 and CDR2: SGHVS, FQNEAQ. V lost 6 bases to trimming and J lost 0 bases, with 12 bases between them. The CDR3 has 15 amino acids. CDR3 coding DNA: TGTGCCAGCAGTCAGGAGGTAAATAGCAATCAGCCCCAGCATTTT. Its translation: CASSQEVNSNQPQHF. The full variable domain, in which reference TRBV7-8 and TRBJ1-5 provide the parts outside the CDR3, is GAGVSQSPRYKVAKRGQDVALRCDPISGHVSLFWYQQALGQGPEFLTYFQNEAQLDKSGLPSDRFFAERPEGSVSTLKIQRTQQEDSAVYLCASSQEVNSNQPQHFGDGTRLSIL.

The rearrangement joins TRBV5-6 to TRBJ1-5; D is undetermined. The V gene lost 2 bases and the J gene lost 3 bases, with 9 bases spanning the gap. The V gene's germline CDR1 is SGHDT and CDR2 YYEEEE. This CDR3 is built from 14 residues. The CDR3 spells CASSFGRFNQPQHF. CDR3 coding DNA: TGTGCCAGCAGCTTTGGGAGATTCAATCAGCCCCAGCATTTT.

The chain recombines TRBV18 with TRBJ1-1, with D maybe TRBD1 (6 bases). CDR1 is KGHSH and CDR2 is LQKENI in the germline V gene. Trimming shortened V by 2 bases and J by 4 bases, and 14 bases separated the two germline ends. This CDR3 has 15 amino acids. The CDR3 region has the DNA TGTGCCAGCTCACCATCGAGGGACATAAGCACTGAAGCTTTCTTT. Residues: CASSPSRDISTEAFF.

The DNA of the CDR3 is TGTGCCAGCAGCGGAGAAGGGGTTAGCGGGGGTACCGGGGAGCTGTTTTTT. Residues: CASSGEGVSGGTGELFF. The chain has TRBV9 and TRBJ2-2, with 9 bases lining up with TRBD2. Germline V gene data show CDR1 as SGDLS and CDR2 as YYNGEE. The CDR3 extends over 17 amino acids. V dropped 3 bases and J dropped 5; count of bases not matched to a gene: 11.

This sequence joins TRBV6-1 and TRBJ2-7, with D possibly TRBD1 on 6 matching bases. The CDR3 is made up of 14 amino acids. Trimming shortened V by 6 bases and J by 9 bases, and 21 bases separated the two germline ends. Germline lookup yields CDR1 MNHNS and CDR2 SASEGT. The CDR3: CASRADIGRTAQYF. The CDR3 bases are TGTGCCAGCAGAGCTGATATTGGACGGACAGCGCAGTACTTC.

The rearrangement joins TRBV6-5 to TRBJ2-3, with D maybe TRBD2 (5 bases). CDR3 length: 13 amino acids. Trimming removed 6 bases at V and 8 bases at J, with 15 bases between. From germline, CDR1 is MNHEY and CDR2 SVGAGI. This CDR3 reads CASREDGLGTQYF. CDR3 DNA sequence: TGTGCCAGCAGGGAGGACGGTTTAGGTACGCAGTATTTT.